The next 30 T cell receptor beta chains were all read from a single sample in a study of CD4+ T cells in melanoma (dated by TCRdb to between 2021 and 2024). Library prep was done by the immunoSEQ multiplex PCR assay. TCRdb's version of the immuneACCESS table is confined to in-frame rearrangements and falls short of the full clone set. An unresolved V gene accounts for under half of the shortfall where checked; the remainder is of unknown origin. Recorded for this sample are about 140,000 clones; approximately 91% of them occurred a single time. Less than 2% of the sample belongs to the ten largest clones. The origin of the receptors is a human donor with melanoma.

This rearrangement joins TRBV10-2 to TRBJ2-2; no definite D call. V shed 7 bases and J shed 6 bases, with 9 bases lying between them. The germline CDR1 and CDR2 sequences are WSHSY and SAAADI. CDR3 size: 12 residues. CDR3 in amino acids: CASKRTAGELFF. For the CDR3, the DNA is TGCGCCAGCAAAAGGACCGCCGGGGAGCTGTTTTTT.

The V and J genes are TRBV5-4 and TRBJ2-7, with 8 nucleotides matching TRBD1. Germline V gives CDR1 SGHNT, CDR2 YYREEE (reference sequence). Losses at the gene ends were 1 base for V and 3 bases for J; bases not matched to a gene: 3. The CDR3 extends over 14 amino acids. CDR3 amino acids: CASSLQGASYEQYF. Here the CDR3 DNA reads TGTGCCAGCAGCTTGCAGGGGGCCAGCTACGAGCAGTACTTC.

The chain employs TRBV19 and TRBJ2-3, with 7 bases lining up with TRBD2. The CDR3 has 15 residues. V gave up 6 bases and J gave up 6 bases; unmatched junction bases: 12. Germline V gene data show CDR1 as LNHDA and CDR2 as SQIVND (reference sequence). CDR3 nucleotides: TGTGCCAGTAGCCCGGGACTATCGTTTGCGGATACGCAGTATTTT. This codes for CASSPGLSFADTQYF. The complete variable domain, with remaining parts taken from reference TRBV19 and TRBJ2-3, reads DGGITQSPKYLFRKEGQNVTLSCEQNLNHDAMYWYRQDPGQGLRLIYYSQIVNDFQKGDIAEGYSVSREKKESFPLTVTSAQKNPTAFYLCASSPGLSFADTQYFGPGTRLTVL.

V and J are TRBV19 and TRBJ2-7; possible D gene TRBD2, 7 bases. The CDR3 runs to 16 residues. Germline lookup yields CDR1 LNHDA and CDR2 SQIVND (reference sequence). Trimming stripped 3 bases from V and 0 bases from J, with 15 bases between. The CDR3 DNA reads TGTGCCAGTAGTATGGGAGGGACACGGAGCTCCTACGAGCAGTACTTC. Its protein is CASSMGGTRSSYEQYF. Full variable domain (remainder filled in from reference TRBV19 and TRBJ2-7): DGGITQSPKYLFRKEGQNVTLSCEQNLNHDAMYWYRQDPGQGLRLIYYSQIVNDFQKGDIAEGYSVSREKKESFPLTVTSAQKNPTAFYLCASSMGGTRSSYEQYFGPGTRLTVT.

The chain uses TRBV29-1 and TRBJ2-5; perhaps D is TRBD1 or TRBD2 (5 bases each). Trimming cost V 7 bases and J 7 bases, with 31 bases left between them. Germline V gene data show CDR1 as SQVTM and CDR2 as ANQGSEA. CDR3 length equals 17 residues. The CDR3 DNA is TGCAGCGCTCCCACCGGGGACGGCATCTTCCAAGGCGGGACCCAGTACTTC. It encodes CSAPTGDGIFQGGTQYF.

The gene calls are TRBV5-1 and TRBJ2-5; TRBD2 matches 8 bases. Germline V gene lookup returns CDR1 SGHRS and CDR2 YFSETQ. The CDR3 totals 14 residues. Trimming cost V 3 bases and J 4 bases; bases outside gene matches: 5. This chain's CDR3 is CASSWTSQAETQYF. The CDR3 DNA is TGCGCCAGCAGCTGGACTAGCCAGGCAGAGACCCAGTACTTC.

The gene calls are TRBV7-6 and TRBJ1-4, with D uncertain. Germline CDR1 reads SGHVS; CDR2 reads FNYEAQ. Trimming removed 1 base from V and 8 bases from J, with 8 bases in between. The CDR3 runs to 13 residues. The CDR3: CASSLVLGEKLFF. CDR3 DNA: TGTGCCAGCAGCTTAGTTTTAGGGGAAAAACTGTTTTTT. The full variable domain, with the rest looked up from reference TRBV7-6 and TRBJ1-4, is GAGVSQSPRYKVTKRGQDVALRCDPISGHVSLYWYRQALGQGPEFLTYFNYEAQQDKSGLPNDRFSAERPEGSISTLTIQRTEQRDSAMYRCASSLVLGEKLFFGSGTQLSVL.

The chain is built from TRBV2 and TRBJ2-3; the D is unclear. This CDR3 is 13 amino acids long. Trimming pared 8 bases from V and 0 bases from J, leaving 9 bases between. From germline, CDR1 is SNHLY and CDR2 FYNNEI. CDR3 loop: CASQDRSTDTQYF. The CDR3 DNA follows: TGTGCCAGCCAAGACCGCAGCACAGATACGCAGTATTTT. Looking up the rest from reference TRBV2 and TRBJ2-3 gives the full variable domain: EPEVTQTPSHQVTQMGQEVILRCVPISNHLYFYWYRQILGQKVEFLVSFYNNEISEKSEIFDDQFSVERPDGSNFTLKIRSTKLEDSAMYFCASQDRSTDTQYFGPGTRLTVL.

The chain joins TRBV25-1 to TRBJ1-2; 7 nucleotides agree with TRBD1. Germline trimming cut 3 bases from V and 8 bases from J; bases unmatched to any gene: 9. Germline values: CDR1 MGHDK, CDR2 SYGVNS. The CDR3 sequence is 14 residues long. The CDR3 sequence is CASSDRGRADGYTF. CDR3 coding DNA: TGTGCCAGCAGTGATAGGGGGCGTGCGGACGGCTACACCTTC.

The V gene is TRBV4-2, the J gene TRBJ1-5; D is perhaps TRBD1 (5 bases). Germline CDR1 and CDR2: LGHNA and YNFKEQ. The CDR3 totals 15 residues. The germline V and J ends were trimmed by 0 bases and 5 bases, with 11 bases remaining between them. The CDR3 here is CASSQDGKGDQPQHF. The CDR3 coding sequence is TGTGCCAGCAGCCAAGATGGCAAAGGGGATCAGCCCCAGCATTTT.

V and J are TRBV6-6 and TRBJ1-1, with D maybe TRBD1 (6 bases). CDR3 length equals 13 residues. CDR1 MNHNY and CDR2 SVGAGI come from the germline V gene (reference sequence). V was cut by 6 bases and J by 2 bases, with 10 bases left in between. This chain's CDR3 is CASRTGPNTEAFF. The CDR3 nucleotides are TGTGCCAGCAGGACAGGACCCAACACTGAAGCTTTCTTT.

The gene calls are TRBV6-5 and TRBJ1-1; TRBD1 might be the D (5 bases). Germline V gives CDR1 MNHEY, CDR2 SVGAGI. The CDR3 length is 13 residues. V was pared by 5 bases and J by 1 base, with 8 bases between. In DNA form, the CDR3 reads TGTGCCAGCAGTAAGACAGAGAACACTGAAGCTTTCTTT. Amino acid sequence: CASSKTENTEAFF.

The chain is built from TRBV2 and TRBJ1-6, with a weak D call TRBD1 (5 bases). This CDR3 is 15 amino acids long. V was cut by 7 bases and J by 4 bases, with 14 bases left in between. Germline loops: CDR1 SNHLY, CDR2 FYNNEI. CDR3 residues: CASKGRGNYNSPLHF. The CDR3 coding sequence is TGTGCCAGCAAGGGGAGGGGAAATTATAATTCACCCCTCCACTTT.

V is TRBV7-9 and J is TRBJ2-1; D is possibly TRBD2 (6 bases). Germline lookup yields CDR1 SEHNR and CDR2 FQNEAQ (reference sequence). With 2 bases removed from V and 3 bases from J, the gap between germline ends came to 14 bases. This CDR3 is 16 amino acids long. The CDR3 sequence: CASSLLLPRDYNEQFF. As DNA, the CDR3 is TGTGCCAGCAGCTTACTCTTACCGCGGGACTACAATGAGCAGTTCTTC.

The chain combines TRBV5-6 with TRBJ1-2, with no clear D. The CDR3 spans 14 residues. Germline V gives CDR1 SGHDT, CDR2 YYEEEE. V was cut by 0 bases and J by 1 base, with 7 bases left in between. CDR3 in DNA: TGTGCCAGCAGCTTGGTGGCGCTTAACTATGGCTACACCTTC. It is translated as CASSLVALNYGYTF.

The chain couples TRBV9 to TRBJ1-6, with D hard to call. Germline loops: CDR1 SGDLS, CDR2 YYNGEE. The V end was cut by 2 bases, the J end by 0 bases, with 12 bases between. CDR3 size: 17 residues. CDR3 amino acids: CASSVRVESSYNSPLHF. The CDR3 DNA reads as TGTGCCAGCAGCGTGCGGGTAGAGAGCTCCTATAATTCACCCCTCCACTTT.

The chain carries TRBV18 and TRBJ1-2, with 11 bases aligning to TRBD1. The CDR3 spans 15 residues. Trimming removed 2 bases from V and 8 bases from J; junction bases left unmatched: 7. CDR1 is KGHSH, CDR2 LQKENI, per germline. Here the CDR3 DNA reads TGTGCCAGCTCACCATTGGACAGGGGGCGGTGGGGCTACACCTTC. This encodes CASSPLDRGRWGYTF.

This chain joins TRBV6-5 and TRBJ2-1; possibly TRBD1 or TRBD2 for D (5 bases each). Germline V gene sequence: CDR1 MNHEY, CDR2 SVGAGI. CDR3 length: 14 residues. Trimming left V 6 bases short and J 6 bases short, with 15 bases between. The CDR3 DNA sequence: TGTGCCAGCAGGATGGTGGGGGTAACCAATGAGCAGTTCTTC. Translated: CASRMVGVTNEQFF.

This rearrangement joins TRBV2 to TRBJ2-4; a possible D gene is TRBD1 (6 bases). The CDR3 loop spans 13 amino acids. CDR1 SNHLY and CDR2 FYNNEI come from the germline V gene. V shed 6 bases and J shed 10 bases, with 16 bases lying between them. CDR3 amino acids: CASSSLEQGIQYF. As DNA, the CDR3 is TGTGCCAGCAGCTCCCTAGAACAGGGAATTCAGTACTTC.

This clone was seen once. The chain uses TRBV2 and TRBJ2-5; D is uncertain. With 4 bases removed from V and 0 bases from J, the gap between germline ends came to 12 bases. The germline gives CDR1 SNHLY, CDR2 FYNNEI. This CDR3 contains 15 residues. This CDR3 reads CASSAGPTYQETQYF. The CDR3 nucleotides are TGTGCCAGCAGTGCCGGGCCGACGTACCAAGAGACCCAGTACTTC.

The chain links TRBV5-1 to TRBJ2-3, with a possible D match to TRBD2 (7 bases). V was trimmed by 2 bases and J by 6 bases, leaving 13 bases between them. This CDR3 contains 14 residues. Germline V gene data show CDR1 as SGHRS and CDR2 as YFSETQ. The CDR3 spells CASSFAGAGDTQYF. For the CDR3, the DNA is TGCGCCAGCAGCTTTGCGGGGGCTGGGGATACGCAGTATTTT.

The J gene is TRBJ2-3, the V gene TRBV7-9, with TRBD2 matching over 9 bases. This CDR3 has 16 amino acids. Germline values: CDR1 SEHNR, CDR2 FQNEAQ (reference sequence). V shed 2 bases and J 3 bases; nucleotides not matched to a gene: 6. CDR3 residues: CASSLSLAGVTDTQYF. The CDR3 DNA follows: TGTGCCAGCAGCTTAAGCTTAGCGGGGGTTACAGATACGCAGTATTTT.

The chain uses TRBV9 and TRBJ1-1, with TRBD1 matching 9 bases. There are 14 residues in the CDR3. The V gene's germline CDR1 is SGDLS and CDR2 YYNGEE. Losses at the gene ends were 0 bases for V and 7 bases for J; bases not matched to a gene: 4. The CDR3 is CASSVGPDRGEAFF. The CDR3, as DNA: TGTGCCAGCAGCGTAGGGCCGGACAGGGGTGAAGCTTTCTTT.

The CDR3 nucleotides read TGTGCCTGGAGCCCAGGGGTCACTCAGCCCCAGCATTTT. This encodes CAWSPGVTQPQHF. J is TRBJ1-5 and V is TRBV30, with D perhaps TRBD1 (6 bases). CDR3 length: 13 amino acids. With 3 bases removed from V and 6 bases from J, the gap between germline ends came to 12 bases. CDR1 is GTSNPN and CDR2 is SVGIG in the germline V gene (reference sequence).

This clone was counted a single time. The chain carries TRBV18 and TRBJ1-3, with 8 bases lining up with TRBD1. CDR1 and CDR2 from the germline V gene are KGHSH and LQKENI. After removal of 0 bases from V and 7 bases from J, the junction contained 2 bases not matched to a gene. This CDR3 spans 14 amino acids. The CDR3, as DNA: TGTGCCAGCTCACCACCGGCAGGGGGCAACACCATATATTTT. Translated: CASSPPAGGNTIYF.

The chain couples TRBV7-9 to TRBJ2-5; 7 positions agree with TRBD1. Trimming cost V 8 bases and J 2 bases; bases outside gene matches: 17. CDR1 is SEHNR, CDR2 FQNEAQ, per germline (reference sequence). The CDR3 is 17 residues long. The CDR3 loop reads CASYHWQGVDLQETQYF. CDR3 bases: TGTGCCAGCTACCATTGGCAGGGGGTCGACCTTCAAGAGACCCAGTACTTC.

CDR3 protein: CAWSTGTWGYTF. CDR3 in DNA: TGTGCCTGGAGTACCGGGACGTGGGGCTACACCTTC. The V call is TRBV30, the J call TRBJ1-2; D is perhaps TRBD1 (5 bases). Germline V gives CDR1 GTSNPN, CDR2 SVGIG (reference sequence). CDR3 length: 12 amino acids. V was cut by 2 bases and J by 8 bases, with 12 bases left in between.

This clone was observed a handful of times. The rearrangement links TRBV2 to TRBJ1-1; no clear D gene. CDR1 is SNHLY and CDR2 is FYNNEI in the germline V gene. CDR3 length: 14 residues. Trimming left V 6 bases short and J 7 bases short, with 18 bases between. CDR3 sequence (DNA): TGTGCCAGCAGGTACCGAGTATCGGACGGTGAAGCTTTCTTT. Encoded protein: CASRYRVSDGEAFF.

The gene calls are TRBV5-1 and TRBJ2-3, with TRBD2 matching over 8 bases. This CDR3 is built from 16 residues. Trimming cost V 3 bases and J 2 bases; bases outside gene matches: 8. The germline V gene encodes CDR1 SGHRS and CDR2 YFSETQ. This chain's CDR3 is CASSSERGRNTDTQYF. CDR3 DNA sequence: TGCGCCAGCAGCTCCGAGCGGGGGAGGAACACAGATACGCAGTATTTT.

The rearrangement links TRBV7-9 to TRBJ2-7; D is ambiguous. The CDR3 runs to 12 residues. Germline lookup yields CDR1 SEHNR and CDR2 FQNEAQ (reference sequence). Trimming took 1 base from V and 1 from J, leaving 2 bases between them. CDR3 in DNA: TGTGCCAGCAGCTTAGTATCCTACGAGCAGTACTTC. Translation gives CASSLVSYEQYF.